These 10 T cell receptor beta chains share one sample of origin, sequenced in a study of blood T cell repertoires in COVID-19. Profiled with immunoSEQ multiplex PCR; TCRdb holds only in-frame clones, not every one. Of 150,000 to 200,000 clones listed, roughly 85% are singletons. Sequencing input: peripheral blood. The receptor source for this set is an older woman with acute or convalescent COVID-19.

This clone has a single count. This chain uses TRBV7-8 with TRBJ2-6; D uncertain. The germline CDR1 and CDR2 sequences are SGHVS and FQNEAQ. The CDR3 contains 13 residues. V was shortened by 3 bases and J by 3 bases, with 3 bases between the two germline ends. The chain's CDR3 is CASSFSGANVLTF. In DNA form, the CDR3 reads TGTGCCAGCAGCTTTAGTGGGGCCAACGTCCTGACTTTC.

V usage is TRBV27 and J usage is TRBJ2-5; 8 positions match TRBD1. J gave up 3 bases and V 5 bases, and 5 bases lay outside the gene matches. The CDR3 length is 14 residues. CDR1 is MNHEY and CDR2 is SMNVEV in the germline V gene (reference sequence). For the CDR3, the DNA is TGTGCCAGCAGTCCCTACAGGGGGGAAGAGACCCAGTACTTC. Its protein is CASSPYRGEETQYF.

V is TRBV28 and J is TRBJ1-2; D is uncertain. This CDR3 has 13 residues. Trimming took 8 bases from V and 3 from J, leaving 13 bases between them. Germline V gene data show CDR1 as MDHEN and CDR2 as SYDVKM. The CDR3: CASGVAGYYGYTF. The CDR3 coding sequence is TGTGCCAGCGGAGTGGCGGGGTACTATGGCTACACCTTC.

The CDR3 protein is CASSPGGRSGDEQYF. The DNA of the CDR3 is TGCGCCAGCAGCCCTGGAGGTAGATCGGGTGACGAGCAGTACTTC. The rearrangement joins TRBV5-1 to TRBJ2-7, with D maybe TRBD2 (5 bases). The germline V gene encodes CDR1 SGHRS and CDR2 YFSETQ. The CDR3 extends over 15 amino acids. Trimming pared 4 bases from V and 5 bases from J, leaving 19 bases between.

This chain connects TRBV30 to TRBJ1-6; 11 bases are a match to TRBD1. V shed 1 base and J 10 bases; nucleotides not matched to a gene: 6. This CDR3 contains 15 residues. In germline, CDR1 is GTSNPN, CDR2 SVGIG (reference sequence). CDR3: CAWSAPGTGGSPLHF. The CDR3 bases are TGTGCCTGGAGTGCCCCTGGGACAGGGGGGTCACCCCTCCACTTT.

The CDR3 loop is CASSTTGTSTYNEQFF. The CDR3 bases are TGTGCCAGTAGCACGACCGGGACTTCGACCTACAATGAGCAGTTCTTC. The rearrangement links TRBV19 to TRBJ2-1, with D possibly matching TRBD2 (6 bases). Germline assignment: CDR1 LNHDA and CDR2 SQIVND (reference sequence). The ends were cut back, 6 bases at V and 2 bases at J, with 17 bases in the middle. This CDR3 spans 16 amino acids.

V gene TRBV5-1 combines with J gene TRBJ2-1; 9 bases line up with TRBD2. CDR3 length: 16 residues. Losses at the gene ends were 4 bases for V and 4 bases for J; bases not matched to a gene: 9. CDR1 and CDR2 (germline): SGHRS, YFSETQ. This CDR3 reads CASSPSRTSVYNEQFF. The CDR3 region has the DNA TGCGCCAGCAGCCCATCTCGGACTAGCGTTTACAATGAGCAGTTCTTC.

Comment on this clone: This specimen includes other DNA sequences encoding the same CDR3. The CDR3 loop is CASSQDLNQPQHF. The CDR3 coding sequence is TGTGCCAGCAGCCAAGATTTAAATCAGCCCCAGCATTTT. The chain uses TRBV3-1 (or the pseudogene TRBV3-2) and TRBJ1-5; D not certain. V lost 0 bases to trimming and J lost 4 bases, with 4 bases between them. CDR3 length: 13 residues. The germline V gene has CDR1 LGHDT and CDR2 YNNKEL (reference sequence).

This clone appeared a few times. The chain carries TRBV7-9 and TRBJ1-2; tentative D call: TRBD1 (6 bases). CDR3 size: 14 residues. CDR1 and CDR2 from the germline V gene are SEHNR and FQNEAQ (reference sequence). The germline V and J ends were trimmed by 2 bases and 4 bases, with 11 bases remaining between them. The CDR3 DNA is TGTGCCAGCAGCTTAACCCAGGGGACCTATGGCTACACCTTC. This sequence encodes CASSLTQGTYGYTF.

The chain employs TRBV7-9 and TRBJ1-2; 7 positions agree with TRBD1. CDR1 and CDR2 (germline): SEHNR, FQNEAQ (reference sequence). This CDR3 comprises 14 residues. Trimming removed 5 bases from V and 4 bases from J; junction bases left unmatched: 7. The CDR3 spells CASSPRQGVYGYTF. The CDR3 DNA follows: TGTGCCAGCAGCCCAAGACAGGGCGTCTATGGCTACACCTTC.